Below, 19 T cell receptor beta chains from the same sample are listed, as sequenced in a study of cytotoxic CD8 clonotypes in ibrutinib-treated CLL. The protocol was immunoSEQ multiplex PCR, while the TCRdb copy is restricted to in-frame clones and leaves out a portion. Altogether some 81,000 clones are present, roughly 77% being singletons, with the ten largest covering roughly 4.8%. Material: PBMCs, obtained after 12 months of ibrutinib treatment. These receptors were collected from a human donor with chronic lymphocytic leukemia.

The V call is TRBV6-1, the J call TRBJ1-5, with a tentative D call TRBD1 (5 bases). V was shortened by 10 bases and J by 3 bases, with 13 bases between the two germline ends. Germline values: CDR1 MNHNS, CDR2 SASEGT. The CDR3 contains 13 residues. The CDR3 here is CAISGDPNQPQHF. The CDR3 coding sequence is TGTGCCATCAGCGGGGACCCCAATCAGCCCCAGCATTTT.

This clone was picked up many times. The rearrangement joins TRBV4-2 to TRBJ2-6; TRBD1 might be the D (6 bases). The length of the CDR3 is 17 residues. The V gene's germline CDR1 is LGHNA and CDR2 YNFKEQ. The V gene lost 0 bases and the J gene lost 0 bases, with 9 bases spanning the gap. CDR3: CASSQDRGGSGANVLTF. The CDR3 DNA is TGTGCCAGCAGCCAAGATCGAGGGGGCTCTGGGGCCAACGTCCTGACTTTC.

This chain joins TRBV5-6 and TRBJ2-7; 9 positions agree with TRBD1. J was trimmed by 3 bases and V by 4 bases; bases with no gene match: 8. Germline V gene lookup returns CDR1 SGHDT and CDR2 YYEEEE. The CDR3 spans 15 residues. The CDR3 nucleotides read TGTGCCAGCAGCGGACCGGACAGGGGCCACTACGAGCAGTACTTC. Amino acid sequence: CASSGPDRGHYEQYF.

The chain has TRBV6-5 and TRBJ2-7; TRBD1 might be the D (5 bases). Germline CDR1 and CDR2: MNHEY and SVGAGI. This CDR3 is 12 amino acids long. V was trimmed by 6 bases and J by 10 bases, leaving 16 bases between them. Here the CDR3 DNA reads TGTGCCAGCAGACCCCCCACAGGCCCTCAGTACTTC. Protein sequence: CASRPPTGPQYF.

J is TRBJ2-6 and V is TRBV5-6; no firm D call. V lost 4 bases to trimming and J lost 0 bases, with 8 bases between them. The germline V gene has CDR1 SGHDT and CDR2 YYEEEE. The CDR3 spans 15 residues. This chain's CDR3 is CASSPLVSGANVLTF. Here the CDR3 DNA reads TGTGCCAGCAGCCCCCTCGTCTCTGGGGCCAACGTCCTGACTTTC.

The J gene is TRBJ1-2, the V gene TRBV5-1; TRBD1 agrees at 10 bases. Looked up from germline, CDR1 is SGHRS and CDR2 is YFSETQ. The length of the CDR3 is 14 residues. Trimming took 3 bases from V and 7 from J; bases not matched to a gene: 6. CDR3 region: CASSSGQGEGGYTF. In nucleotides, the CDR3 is TGCGCCAGCAGCTCAGGACAGGGGGAAGGTGGCTACACCTTC.

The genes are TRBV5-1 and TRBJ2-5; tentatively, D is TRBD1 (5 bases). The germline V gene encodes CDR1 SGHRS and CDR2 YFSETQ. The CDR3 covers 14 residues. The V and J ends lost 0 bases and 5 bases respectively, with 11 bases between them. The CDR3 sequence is CASSLAAGKETQYF. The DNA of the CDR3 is TGCGCCAGCAGCTTGGCGGCAGGGAAGGAGACCCAGTACTTC.

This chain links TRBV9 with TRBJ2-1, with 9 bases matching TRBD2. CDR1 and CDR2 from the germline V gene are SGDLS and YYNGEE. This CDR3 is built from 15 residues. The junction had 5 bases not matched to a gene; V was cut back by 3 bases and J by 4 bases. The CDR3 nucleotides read TGTGCCAGCAGCGATAGCGGGGGTAATTACAATGAGCAGTTCTTC. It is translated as CASSDSGGNYNEQFF.

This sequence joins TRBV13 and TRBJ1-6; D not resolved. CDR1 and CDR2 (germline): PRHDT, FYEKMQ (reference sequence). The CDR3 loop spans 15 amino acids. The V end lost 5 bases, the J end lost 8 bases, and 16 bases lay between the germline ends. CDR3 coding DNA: TGTGCCAGCAGCCTCAATATCGGGCGGGATTCACCCCTCCACTTT. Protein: CASSLNIGRDSPLHF. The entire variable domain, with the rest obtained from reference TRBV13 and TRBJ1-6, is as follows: AAGVIQSPRHLIKEKRETATLKCYPIPRHDTVYWYQQGPGQDPQFLISFYEKMQSDKGSIPDRFSAQQFSDYHSELNMSSLELGDSALYFCASSLNIGRDSPLHFGNGTRLTVT.

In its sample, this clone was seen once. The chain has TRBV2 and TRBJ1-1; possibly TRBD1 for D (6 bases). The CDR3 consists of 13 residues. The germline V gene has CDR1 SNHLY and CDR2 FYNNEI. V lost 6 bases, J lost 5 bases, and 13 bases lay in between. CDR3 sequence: CASSTGSRTEAFF. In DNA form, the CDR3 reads TGTGCCAGCAGCACAGGGAGTCGGACTGAAGCTTTCTTT.

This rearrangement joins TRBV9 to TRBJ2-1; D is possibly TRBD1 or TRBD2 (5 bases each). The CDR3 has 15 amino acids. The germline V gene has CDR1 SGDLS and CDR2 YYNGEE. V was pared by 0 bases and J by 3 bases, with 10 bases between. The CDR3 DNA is TGTGCCAGCAGCGTAGCGGGGACCTTCTACAATGAGCAGTTCTTC. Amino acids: CASSVAGTFYNEQFF.

For the CDR3, the DNA is TGTGCCAGCAGCTTAGATGTTGCCTTAAACACCGGGGAGCTGTTTTTT. It is translated as CASSLDVALNTGELFF. The rearrangement joins TRBV11-3 to TRBJ2-2; D call uncertain. Per the germline V gene, CDR1 is SGHNT and CDR2 is YENEEA. The CDR3 has 16 amino acids. The ends were cut back, 0 bases at V and 2 bases at J, with 10 bases in the middle.

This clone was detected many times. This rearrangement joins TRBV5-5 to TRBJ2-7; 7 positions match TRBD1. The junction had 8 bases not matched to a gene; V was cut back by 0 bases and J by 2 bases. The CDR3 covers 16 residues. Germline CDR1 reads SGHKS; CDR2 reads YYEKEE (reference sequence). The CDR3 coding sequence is TGTGCCAGCAGCTTGGGACAGGGTTCGCTCCCCTACGAGCAGTACTTC. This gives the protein CASSLGQGSLPYEQYF.

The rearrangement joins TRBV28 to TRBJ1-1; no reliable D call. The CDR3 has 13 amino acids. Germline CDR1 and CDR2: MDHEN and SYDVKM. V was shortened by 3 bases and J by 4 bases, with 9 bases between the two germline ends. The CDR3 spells CASSFGRITEAFF. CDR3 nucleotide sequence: TGTGCCAGCAGTTTCGGCAGGATCACTGAAGCTTTCTTT.

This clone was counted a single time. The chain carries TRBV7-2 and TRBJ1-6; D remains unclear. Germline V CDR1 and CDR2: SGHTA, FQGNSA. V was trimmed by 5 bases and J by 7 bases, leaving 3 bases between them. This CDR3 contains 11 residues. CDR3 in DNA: TGTGCCAGCAGCAGAAATTCACCCCTCCACTTT. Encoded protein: CASSRNSPLHF. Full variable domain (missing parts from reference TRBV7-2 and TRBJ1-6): GAGVSQSPSNKVTEKGKDVELRCDPISGHTALYWYRQSLGQGLEFLIYFQGNSAPDKSGLPSDRFSAERTGGSVSTLTIQRTQQEDSAVYLCASSRNSPLHFGNGTRLTVT.

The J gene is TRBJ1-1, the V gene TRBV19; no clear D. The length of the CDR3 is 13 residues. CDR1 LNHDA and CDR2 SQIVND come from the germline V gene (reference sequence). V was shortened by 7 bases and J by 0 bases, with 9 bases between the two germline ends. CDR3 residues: CASTLTVNTEAFF. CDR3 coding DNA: TGTGCCAGTACCCTGACGGTGAACACTGAAGCTTTCTTT.

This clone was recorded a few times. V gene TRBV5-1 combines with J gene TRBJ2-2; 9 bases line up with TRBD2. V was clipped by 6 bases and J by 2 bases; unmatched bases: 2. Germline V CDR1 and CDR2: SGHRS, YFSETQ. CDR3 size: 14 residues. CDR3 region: CASKAGGNTGELFF. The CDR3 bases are TGCGCCAGCAAAGCGGGGGGAAACACCGGGGAGCTGTTTTTT.

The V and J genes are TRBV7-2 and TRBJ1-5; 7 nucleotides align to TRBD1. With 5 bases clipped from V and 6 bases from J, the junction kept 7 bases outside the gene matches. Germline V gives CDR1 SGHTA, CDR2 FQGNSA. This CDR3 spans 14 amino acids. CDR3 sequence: CASSPTGAGQPQHF. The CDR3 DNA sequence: TGTGCCAGCAGCCCCACAGGGGCTGGTCAGCCCCAGCATTTT.

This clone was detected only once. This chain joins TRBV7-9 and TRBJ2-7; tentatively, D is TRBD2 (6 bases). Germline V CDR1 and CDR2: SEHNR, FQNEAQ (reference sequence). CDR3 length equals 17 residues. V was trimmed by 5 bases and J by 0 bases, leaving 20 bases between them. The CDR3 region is CASSLGGGGWSSYEQYF. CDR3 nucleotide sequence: TGTGCCAGCAGCCTCGGGGGAGGCGGGTGGAGCTCCTACGAGCAGTACTTC.